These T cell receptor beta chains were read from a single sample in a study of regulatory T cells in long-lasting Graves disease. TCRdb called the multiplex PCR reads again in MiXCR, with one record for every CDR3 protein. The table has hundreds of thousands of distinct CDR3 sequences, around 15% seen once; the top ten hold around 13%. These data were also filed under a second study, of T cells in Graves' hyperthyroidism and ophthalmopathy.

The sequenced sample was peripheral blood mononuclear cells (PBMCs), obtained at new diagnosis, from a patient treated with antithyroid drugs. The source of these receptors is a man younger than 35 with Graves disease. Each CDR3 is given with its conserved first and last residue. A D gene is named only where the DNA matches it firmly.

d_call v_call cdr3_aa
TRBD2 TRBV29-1 CSVRREVLYNEQFF
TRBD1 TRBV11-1 CASSSRQGTLYEQYF
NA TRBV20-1 CSARDYAGPNEKLFF
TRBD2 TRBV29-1 CSVEGVAGGNEQFF
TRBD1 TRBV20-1 CSARDSSRGRVNQPQHF
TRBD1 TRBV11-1 CASSRPGQGPHEQYF
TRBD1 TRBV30 CAWNRGGGAFF
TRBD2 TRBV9 CASSVWRGNNEQFF
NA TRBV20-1 CSATKNYEQYF
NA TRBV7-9 CASSPPWFDYGYTF
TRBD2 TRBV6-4 CASSDPRKGLAATDTQYF
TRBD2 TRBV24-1 CATSDPGTSGDTQYF
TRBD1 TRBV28 CASSPPGGTGDRSPQHF
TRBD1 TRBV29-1 CSVPSGGWGETQYF
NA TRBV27 CASSLSGATEAFF
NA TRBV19 CASTSRVDTEAFF
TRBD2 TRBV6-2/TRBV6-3 CASRELAGRPLAKNIQYF
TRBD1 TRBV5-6 CASSWDSLYGYTF
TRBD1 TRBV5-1 CASSTGTEETQYF
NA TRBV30 CAWSVSEFAGELFF
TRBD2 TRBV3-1 CASSQMSGRGSGELFF
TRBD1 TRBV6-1 CASSPLPGQGRTEAFF
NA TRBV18 CASSRTHRGDTEAFF
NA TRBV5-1 CASSSPAGLEQYF
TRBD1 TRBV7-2 CASSLGTGRARAAFF
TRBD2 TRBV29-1 CSVEGSLAGVSYNEQFF
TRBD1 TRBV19 CASSSGQGYQPQHF
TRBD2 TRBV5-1 CASSSAGTSVRNEQFF
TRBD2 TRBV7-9 CASSLGPAGEETQHF
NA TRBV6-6 CASSYSWINRYNEQFF
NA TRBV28 CASQRGEGDNQPQHF
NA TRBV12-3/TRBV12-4 CASSSRPNPLEQYF
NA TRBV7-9 CASSSLRAEDTQYF
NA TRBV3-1 CATSGVSYEQYF
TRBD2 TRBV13 CASSLGPLAGDTGELFF
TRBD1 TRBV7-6 CASSPGLRGRTGTEAFF
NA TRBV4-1 CASSQVGAGEKLFF